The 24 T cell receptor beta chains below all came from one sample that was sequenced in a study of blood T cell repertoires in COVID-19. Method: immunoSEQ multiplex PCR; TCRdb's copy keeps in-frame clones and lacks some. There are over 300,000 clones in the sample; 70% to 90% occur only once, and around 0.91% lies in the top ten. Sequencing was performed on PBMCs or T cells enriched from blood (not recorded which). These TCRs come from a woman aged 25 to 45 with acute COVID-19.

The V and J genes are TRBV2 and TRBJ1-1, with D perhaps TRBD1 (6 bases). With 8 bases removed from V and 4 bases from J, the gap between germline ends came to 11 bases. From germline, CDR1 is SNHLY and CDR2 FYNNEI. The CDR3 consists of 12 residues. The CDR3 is CASWGGGTEAFF. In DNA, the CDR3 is TGTGCCAGCTGGGGAGGGGGCACTGAAGCTTTCTTT.

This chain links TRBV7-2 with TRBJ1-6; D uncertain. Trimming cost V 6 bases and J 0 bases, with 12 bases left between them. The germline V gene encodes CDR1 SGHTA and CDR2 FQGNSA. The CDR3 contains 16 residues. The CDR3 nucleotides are TGTGCCAGCAGTCCAGACTTTAGCTCCTATAATTCACCCCTCCACTTT. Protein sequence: CASSPDFSSYNSPLHF.

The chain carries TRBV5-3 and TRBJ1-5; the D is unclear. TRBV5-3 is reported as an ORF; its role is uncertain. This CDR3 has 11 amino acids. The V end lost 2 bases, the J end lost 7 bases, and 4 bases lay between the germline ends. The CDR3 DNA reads TGTGCCAGAAGCTTCGGGCAGCCCCAGCATTTT. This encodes CARSFGQPQHF.

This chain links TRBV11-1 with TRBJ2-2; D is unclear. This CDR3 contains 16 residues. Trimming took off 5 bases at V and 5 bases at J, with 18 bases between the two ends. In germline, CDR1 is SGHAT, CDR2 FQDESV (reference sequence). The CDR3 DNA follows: TGTGCCAGCAGCCCCCTCTCTGGAGACGGAACCGGGGAGCTGTTTTTT. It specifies CASSPLSGDGTGELFF.

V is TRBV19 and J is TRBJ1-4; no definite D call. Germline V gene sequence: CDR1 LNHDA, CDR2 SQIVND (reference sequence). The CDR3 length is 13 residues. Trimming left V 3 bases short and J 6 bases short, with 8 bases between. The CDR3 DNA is TGTGCCAGTAGTATGTCAGAATATGAAAAACTGTTTTTT. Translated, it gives CASSMSEYEKLFF.

The CDR3, as DNA: TGTGCCAGTAGTATCCAGCAGGGGAATTCACCCCTCCACTTT. Translation: CASSIQQGNSPLHF. The genes are TRBV19 and TRBJ1-6; D is possibly TRBD1 (6 bases). The V gene lost 3 bases and the J gene lost 7 bases, with 10 bases spanning the gap. Germline assignment: CDR1 LNHDA and CDR2 SQIVND (reference sequence). This CDR3 contains 14 residues.

CDR3 sequence: CASSFDRGLSYTF. CDR3 sequence (DNA): TGTGCCAGCAGTTTCGACAGGGGGCTCAGCTACACCTTC. The chain recombines TRBV27 with TRBJ1-2; 10 bases fit TRBD1. The CDR3 covers 13 residues. After removal of 3 bases from V and 9 bases from J, the junction contained 4 bases not matched to a gene. In germline, CDR1 is MNHEY, CDR2 SMNVEV (reference sequence).

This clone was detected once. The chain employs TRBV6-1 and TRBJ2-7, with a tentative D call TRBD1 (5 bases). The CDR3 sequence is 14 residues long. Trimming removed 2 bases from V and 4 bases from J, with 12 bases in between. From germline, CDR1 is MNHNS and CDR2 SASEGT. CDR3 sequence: CASSEIGAPYEQYF. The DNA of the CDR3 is TGTGCCAGCAGTGAAATTGGGGCACCTTACGAGCAGTACTTC.

The CDR3 nucleotides read TGCGCCAGCAGCCAAGATCGACAGGGCTCCTACGAGCAGTACTTC. This sequence encodes CASSQDRQGSYEQYF. The chain carries TRBV4-1 and TRBJ2-7, with 7 bases aligning to TRBD1. Germline V gene lookup returns CDR1 MGHRA and CDR2 YSYEKL. With 0 bases clipped from V and 0 bases from J, the junction kept 2 bases outside the gene matches. This CDR3 contains 15 residues.

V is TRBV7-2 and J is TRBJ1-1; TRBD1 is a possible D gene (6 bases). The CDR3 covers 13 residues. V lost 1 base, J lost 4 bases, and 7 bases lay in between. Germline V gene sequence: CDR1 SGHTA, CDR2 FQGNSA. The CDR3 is CASSLGGGTEAFF. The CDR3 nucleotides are TGTGCCAGCAGCTTAGGAGGGGGCACTGAAGCTTTCTTT.

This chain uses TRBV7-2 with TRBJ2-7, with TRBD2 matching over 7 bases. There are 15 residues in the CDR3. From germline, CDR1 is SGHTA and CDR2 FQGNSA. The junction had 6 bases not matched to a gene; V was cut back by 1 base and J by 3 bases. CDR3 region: CASSLGRGTYYEQYF. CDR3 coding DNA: TGTGCCAGCAGCTTAGGGCGGGGGACTTACTACGAGCAGTACTTC.

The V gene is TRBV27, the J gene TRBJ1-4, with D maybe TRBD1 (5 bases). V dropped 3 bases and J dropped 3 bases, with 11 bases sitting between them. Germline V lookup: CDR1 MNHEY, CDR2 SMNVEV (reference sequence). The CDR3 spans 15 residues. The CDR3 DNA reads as TGTGCCAGCAGTTTCCCCGGGACTTCTAATGAAAAACTGTTTTTT. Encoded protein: CASSFPGTSNEKLFF.

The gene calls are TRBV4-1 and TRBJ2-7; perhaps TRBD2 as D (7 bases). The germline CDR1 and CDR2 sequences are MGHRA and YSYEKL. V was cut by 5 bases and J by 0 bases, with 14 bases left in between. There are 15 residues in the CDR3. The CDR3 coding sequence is TGCGCCAGCAGCGGGGGGGCGGGGAGCTCCTACGAGCAGTACTTC. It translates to CASSGGAGSSYEQYF.

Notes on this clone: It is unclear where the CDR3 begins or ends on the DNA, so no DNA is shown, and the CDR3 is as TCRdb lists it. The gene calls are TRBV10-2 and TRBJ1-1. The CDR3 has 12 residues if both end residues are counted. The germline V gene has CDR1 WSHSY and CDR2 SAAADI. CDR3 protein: CAAHFGNTEAFF.

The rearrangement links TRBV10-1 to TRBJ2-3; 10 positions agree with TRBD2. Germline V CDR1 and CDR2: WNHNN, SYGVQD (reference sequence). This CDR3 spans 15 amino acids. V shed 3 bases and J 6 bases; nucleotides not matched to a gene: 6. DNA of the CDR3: TGCGCCAGCAGTGACGGGACTAGCGACGCGGATACGCAGTATTTT. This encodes CASSDGTSDADTQYF.

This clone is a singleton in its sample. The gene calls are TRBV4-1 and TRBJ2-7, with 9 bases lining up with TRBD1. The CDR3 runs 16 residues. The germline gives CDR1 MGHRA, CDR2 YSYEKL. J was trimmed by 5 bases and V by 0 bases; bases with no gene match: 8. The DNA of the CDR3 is TGCGCCAGCAGCCAAGATTTATCACAGGGGGCCAACGAGCAGTACTTC. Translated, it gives CASSQDLSQGANEQYF.

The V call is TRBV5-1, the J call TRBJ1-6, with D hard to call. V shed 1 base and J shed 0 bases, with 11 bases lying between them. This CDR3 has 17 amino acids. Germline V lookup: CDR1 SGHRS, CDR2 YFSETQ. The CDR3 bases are TGCGCCAGCAGCTTGCGGTTCCAAAACTCCTATAATTCACCCCTCCACTTT. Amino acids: CASSLRFQNSYNSPLHF.

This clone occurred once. CDR3 amino acids: CASSSRQGWGYEQYF. The CDR3 DNA is TGCGCCAGCAGCTCACGACAGGGGTGGGGATACGAGCAGTACTTC. This chain uses TRBV5-1 with TRBJ2-7; TRBD1 matches at 8 bases. The germline V gene has CDR1 SGHRS and CDR2 YFSETQ. The CDR3 loop spans 15 amino acids. The ends lost 3 bases at V and 4 bases at J; junction bases unmatched: 9.

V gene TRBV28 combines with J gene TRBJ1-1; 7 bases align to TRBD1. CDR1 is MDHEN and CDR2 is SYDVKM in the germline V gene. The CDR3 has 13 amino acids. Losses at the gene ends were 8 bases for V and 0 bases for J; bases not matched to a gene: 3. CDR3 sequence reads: CASGTGVNTEAFF. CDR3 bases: TGTGCCAGCGGAACAGGGGTGAACACTGAAGCTTTCTTT.

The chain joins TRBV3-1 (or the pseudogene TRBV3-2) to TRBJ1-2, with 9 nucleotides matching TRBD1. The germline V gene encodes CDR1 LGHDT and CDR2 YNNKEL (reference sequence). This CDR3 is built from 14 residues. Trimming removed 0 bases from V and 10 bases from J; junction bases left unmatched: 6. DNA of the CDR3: TGTGCCAGCAGCCAAGAAGGGGGACAGGGTTTCTACACCTTC. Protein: CASSQEGGQGFYTF.

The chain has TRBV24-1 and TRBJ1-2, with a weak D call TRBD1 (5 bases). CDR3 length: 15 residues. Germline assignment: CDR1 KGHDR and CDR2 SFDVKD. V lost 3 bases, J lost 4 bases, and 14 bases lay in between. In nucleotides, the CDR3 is TGTGCCACCAGTGATCCAGGACAAGGTTCCTATGGCTACACCTTC. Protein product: CATSDPGQGSYGYTF.

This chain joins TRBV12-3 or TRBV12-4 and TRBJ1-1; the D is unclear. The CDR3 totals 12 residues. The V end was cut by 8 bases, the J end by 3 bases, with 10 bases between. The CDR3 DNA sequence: TGTGCCAGCCGAACAGCCTACACTGAAGCTTTCTTT. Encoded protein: CASRTAYTEAFF.

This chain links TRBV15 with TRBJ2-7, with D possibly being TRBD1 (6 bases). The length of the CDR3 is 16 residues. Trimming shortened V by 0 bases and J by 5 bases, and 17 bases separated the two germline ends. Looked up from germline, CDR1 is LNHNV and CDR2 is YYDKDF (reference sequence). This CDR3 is CATSRDPRQVSHEQYF. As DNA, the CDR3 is TGTGCCACCAGCAGAGACCCCAGACAGGTTTCTCACGAGCAGTACTTC.

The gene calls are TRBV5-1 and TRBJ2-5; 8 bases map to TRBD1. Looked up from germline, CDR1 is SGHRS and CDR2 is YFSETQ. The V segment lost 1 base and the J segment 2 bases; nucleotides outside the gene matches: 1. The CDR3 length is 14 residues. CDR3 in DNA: TGCGCCAGCAGCTTGACAGGGGGTCAAGAGACCCAGTACTTC. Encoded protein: CASSLTGGQETQYF.